This T cell receptor (beta chain) is drawn from a study of blood T cell repertoires in COVID-19. This table comes from immunoSEQ multiplex PCR, and its TCRdb copy is limited to in-frame clones, with some not included. The sample contains 250,000 to 300,000 clones, 87% of which appear only once. A few counts support this clone. CDR1 SGHTA and CDR2 FQGTGA come from the germline V gene. CDR3 size: 16 residues. J was trimmed by 2 bases and V by 5 bases; bases with no gene match: 8. The rearrangement joins TRBV7-3 to TRBJ2-2; 7 nucleotides line up with TRBD1. The source material was peripheral blood. The clonotype was recovered from a woman between 45 and 60 years old who had recovered from COVID-19. The CDR3 DNA follows: TGTGCCAGCAGCCAATCGGGACAGCCAAACACCGGGGAGCTGTTTTTT. Amino acid sequence: CASSQSGQPNTGELFF. The entire variable domain, with the rest obtained from reference TRBV7-3 and TRBJ2-2, is as follows: GAGVSQTPSNKVTEKGKYVELRCDPISGHTALYWYRQSLGQGPEFLIYFQGTGAADDSGLPNDRFFAVRPEGSVSTLKIQRTERGDSAVYLCASSQSGQPNTGELFFGEGSRLTVL.